The 5 T cell receptor beta chains given below trace back to one sample, sequenced in a study of shared clonotypes between healthy human individuals (TCRdb year 2020). Preparation of the library involved the immunoSEQ multiplex PCR assay. TCRdb carries this immuneACCESS record with in-frame sequences only. Its versions omit some clonotypes, under half of them owing to an unresolved V gene in the studies checked, with the rest unexplained. For this sample the table gives about 2.1 million clones, of which over 85% were detected only once. The leading ten clones occupy more than 1.5% of the sample. For the CD8 naive samples, CD45RO-negative cells were positively selected for CCR7, yielding a CD45RA+CCR7+ population from which TemRA cells were excluded. Sequencing used naive CD8+ T cells from PBMCs. In light of the paper, this sample's cell subset or site label describes: CD45RA+CCR7+. Source of these receptors: a man between 18 and 29 years old in good health. Some clones in this sample may be carry-over from other donors' samples.

The V and J genes are TRBV2 and TRBJ2-7; 7 positions match TRBD2. After removal of 4 bases from V and 3 bases from J, the junction contained 6 bases not matched to a gene. Per the germline V gene, CDR1 is SNHLY and CDR2 is FYNNEI. The CDR3 contains 14 residues. The CDR3 loop is CASSVLADFYEQYF. The DNA of the CDR3 is TGTGCCAGCAGTGTCCTAGCGGATTTCTACGAGCAGTACTTC.

The chain joins TRBV5-6 to TRBJ2-1; 7 nucleotides line up with TRBD2. The CDR3 contains 15 residues. Trimming took 3 bases from V and 5 from J; bases not matched to a gene: 8. The germline V gene encodes CDR1 SGHDT and CDR2 YYEEEE. This CDR3 is CASSWGPSGDNEQFF. DNA of the CDR3: TGTGCCAGCAGCTGGGGTCCTAGCGGAGACAATGAGCAGTTCTTC.

The chain links TRBV5-1 to TRBJ2-7; the D call may be TRBD1 or TRBD2 (6 bases each). Germline-derived CDR1 and CDR2 are SGHRS and YFSETQ. CDR3 length: 15 residues. V was trimmed by 2 bases and J by 3 bases, leaving 15 bases between them. The CDR3 DNA sequence: TGCGCCAGCAGCTTAGTTCCGGAGGGGGGCTACGAGCAGTACTTC. It codes for CASSLVPEGGYEQYF.

This clone appeared once. This rearrangement joins TRBV2 to TRBJ1-2; D unclear. The CDR3 has 13 residues. V was pared by 4 bases and J by 2 bases, with 8 bases between. CDR1 SNHLY and CDR2 FYNNEI come from the germline V gene. CDR3 protein: CASSVYGNYGYTF. In DNA, the CDR3 is TGTGCCAGCAGTGTTTACGGGAACTATGGCTACACCTTC.

This chain uses TRBV4-1 with TRBJ1-6; no definite D call. V lost 0 bases to trimming and J lost 8 bases, with 8 bases between them. From germline, CDR1 is MGHRA and CDR2 YSYEKL. The CDR3 runs 14 residues. The CDR3 region is CASSQDFVYSPLHF. DNA for the CDR3: TGCGCCAGCAGCCAAGATTTTGTATATTCACCCCTCCACTTT.